A single sample gave rise to the 2 T cell receptor beta chains below, sequenced in a study of blood T cell repertoires in COVID-19. Data came from immunoSEQ multiplex PCR; TCRdb stores just in-frame clones and leaves some out. The table records just under 50,000 clones, about 80% of them present only once. Sequencing input: peripheral blood. These receptors all come from an older man with acute or convalescent COVID-19.

The rearrangement joins TRBV7-8 to TRBJ1-6; D not certain. Germline-derived CDR1 and CDR2 are SGHVS and FQNEAQ. V lost 2 bases and J lost 10, with 9 bases in between. This CDR3 region has 13 residues. CDR3 loop: CASSLQAQSPLHF. CDR3 in DNA: TGTGCCAGCAGCTTACAGGCACAGTCACCCCTCCACTTT.

This sequence joins TRBV7-2 and TRBJ2-7; 14 bases agree with TRBD2. V lost 4 bases, J lost 4 bases, and 15 bases stayed unmatched. CDR1 SGHTA and CDR2 FQGNSA come from the germline V gene. The CDR3 is 19 amino acids. The CDR3 DNA follows: TGTGCCAGCAGCTCACAGACTAGCGGGAGGGGAATACCCCCATACGAGCAGTACTTC. It is translated as CASSSQTSGRGIPPYEQYF.